The 11 T cell receptor beta chains below were found in one sample sequenced in a study of cytomegalovirus exposure and HLA in healthy donors. The PCR was carried out with 60 Vbeta primers and 13 Jbeta primers. Clones were read by immunoSEQ multiplex PCR, and TCRdb kept only the in-frame ones, dropping some. This sample's table has approximately 200,000 clones. Sequencing input: PBMCs. Source of these receptors: a boy aged 10-17 years in good health and CMV-seronegative.

V usage is TRBV5-6 and J usage is TRBJ2-5, with a possible D match to TRBD1 (5 bases). The J call may be in error: the DNA end matches TRBJ2-7 better. CDR3 size: 15 residues. The germline gives CDR1 SGHDT, CDR2 YYEEEE. CDR3 protein: CASSLGTGRAHEQYF. The CDR3 DNA reads TGTGCCAGCAGCTTGGGTACAGGTCGGGCCCACGAGCAGTACTTC.

The chain joins TRBV5-4 to TRBJ1-2; D gene unclear. The CDR3 has 16 residues. CDR1 is SGHNT, CDR2 YYREEE, per germline (reference sequence). With 0 bases removed from V and 0 bases from J, the gap between germline ends came to 12 bases. This CDR3 is CASSLASQEPNYGYTF. Here the CDR3 DNA reads TGTGCCAGCAGCTTGGCCTCTCAGGAACCTAACTATGGCTACACCTTC.

The chain couples TRBV7-2 to TRBJ2-5; 12 positions agree with TRBD2. There are 15 residues in the CDR3. From germline, CDR1 is SGHTA and CDR2 FQGNSA. Trimming took 10 bases from V and 2 from J; bases not matched to a gene: 8. The CDR3 loop is CATTSGGTDQETQYF. The CDR3 DNA follows: TGTGCCACCACTAGCGGGGGGACCGATCAAGAGACCCAGTACTTC.

The chain uses TRBV20-1 and TRBJ1-2; no clear D. This CDR3 contains 11 residues. The germline V gene has CDR1 DFQATT and CDR2 SNEGSKA (reference sequence). Trimming left V 7 bases short and J 2 bases short, with 8 bases between. The CDR3, as DNA: TGCAGTGTCGGAGGGAACTATGGCTACACCTTC. This encodes CSVGGNYGYTF.

Comments on this clone: Other DNA sequences in this specimen translate into the identical CDR3. The CDR3 nucleotides read TGTGCCAGCAGCTACACACGTACACAGGGGGATAAGTATTTT. Translation gives CASSYTRTQGDKYF. The chain carries TRBV6-5 and TRBJ1-3; 8 bases align to TRBD1. This CDR3 has 14 residues. From germline, CDR1 is MNHEY and CDR2 SVGAGI. V shed 6 bases, J shed 16 bases, and the junction held 17 bases outside the gene matches.

The CDR3 DNA is TGTGCCAGCAGATTACAGGGCGGCTATGGCTACACCTTC. This encodes CASRLQGGYGYTF. V gene TRBV5-6 combines with J gene TRBJ1-2, with D perhaps TRBD1 (6 bases). This CDR3 spans 13 amino acids. V shed 5 bases and J shed 4 bases, with 12 bases lying between them. Germline V gene sequence: CDR1 SGHDT, CDR2 YYEEEE.

The rearrangement links TRBV16 to TRBJ2-1; 9 nucleotides match TRBD2. The V and J ends lost 0 bases and 10 bases, in that order; junction bases with no gene match: 1. The germline CDR1 and CDR2 sequences are KGHSY and FQNENV. The CDR3 has 13 residues. Written as DNA, the CDR3 is TGTGCCAGCAGCCAATCTAGCGGGGGAGAGCAGTTCTTC. This encodes CASSQSSGGEQFF.

The chain joins TRBV2 to TRBJ2-7; 8 nucleotides align to TRBD2. The CDR3 is 15 amino acids. The V gene end was trimmed by 7 bases and the J gene end by 1 base; junction bases not matched to a gene: 9. Germline CDR1 is SNHLY and CDR2 is FYNNEI. The CDR3 region has the DNA TGTGCCAGCAAGAAGGACGGGGGGGAATCCTACGAGCAGTACTTC. Protein product: CASKKDGGESYEQYF.

The V gene is TRBV7-9, the J gene TRBJ1-1; D not resolved. Germline CDR1 SEHNR, CDR2 FQNEAQ (reference sequence). V lost 1 base and J lost 5, with 11 bases in between. CDR3 length: 14 amino acids. The DNA for the CDR3 is TGTGCCAGCAGCTTAGATGCAGAAAGAACTGAAGCTTTCTTT. It is translated as CASSLDAERTEAFF.

The chain recombines TRBV27 with TRBJ2-1; weak D call: TRBD1 (5 bases). V lost 5 bases to trimming and J lost 4 bases, with 15 bases between them. The germline V gene encodes CDR1 MNHEY and CDR2 SMNVEV (reference sequence). The CDR3 is made up of 15 amino acids. CDR3 residues: CASSLSPDSYNEQFF. The CDR3 DNA sequence: TGTGCCAGCAGTCTTTCCCCAGACAGTTACAATGAGCAGTTCTTC.

The chain uses TRBV11-2 and TRBJ2-7, with 9 positions matching TRBD2. Unmatched junction bases numbered 9, after V lost 5 bases and J lost 4 bases. This CDR3 is 15 amino acids long. Per the germline V gene, CDR1 is SGHAT and CDR2 is FQNNGV. The chain's CDR3 is CASSAYSGGFYEQYF. The CDR3 DNA reads TGTGCCAGCAGCGCCTATAGCGGGGGATTTTACGAGCAGTACTTC. The full variable domain, with the rest looked up from reference TRBV11-2 and TRBJ2-7, is EAGVAQSPRYKIIEKRQSVAFWCNPISGHATLYWYQQILGQGPKLLIQFQNNGVVDDSQLPKDRFSAERLKGVDSTLKIQPAKLEDSAVYLCASSAYSGGFYEQYFGPGTRLTVT.